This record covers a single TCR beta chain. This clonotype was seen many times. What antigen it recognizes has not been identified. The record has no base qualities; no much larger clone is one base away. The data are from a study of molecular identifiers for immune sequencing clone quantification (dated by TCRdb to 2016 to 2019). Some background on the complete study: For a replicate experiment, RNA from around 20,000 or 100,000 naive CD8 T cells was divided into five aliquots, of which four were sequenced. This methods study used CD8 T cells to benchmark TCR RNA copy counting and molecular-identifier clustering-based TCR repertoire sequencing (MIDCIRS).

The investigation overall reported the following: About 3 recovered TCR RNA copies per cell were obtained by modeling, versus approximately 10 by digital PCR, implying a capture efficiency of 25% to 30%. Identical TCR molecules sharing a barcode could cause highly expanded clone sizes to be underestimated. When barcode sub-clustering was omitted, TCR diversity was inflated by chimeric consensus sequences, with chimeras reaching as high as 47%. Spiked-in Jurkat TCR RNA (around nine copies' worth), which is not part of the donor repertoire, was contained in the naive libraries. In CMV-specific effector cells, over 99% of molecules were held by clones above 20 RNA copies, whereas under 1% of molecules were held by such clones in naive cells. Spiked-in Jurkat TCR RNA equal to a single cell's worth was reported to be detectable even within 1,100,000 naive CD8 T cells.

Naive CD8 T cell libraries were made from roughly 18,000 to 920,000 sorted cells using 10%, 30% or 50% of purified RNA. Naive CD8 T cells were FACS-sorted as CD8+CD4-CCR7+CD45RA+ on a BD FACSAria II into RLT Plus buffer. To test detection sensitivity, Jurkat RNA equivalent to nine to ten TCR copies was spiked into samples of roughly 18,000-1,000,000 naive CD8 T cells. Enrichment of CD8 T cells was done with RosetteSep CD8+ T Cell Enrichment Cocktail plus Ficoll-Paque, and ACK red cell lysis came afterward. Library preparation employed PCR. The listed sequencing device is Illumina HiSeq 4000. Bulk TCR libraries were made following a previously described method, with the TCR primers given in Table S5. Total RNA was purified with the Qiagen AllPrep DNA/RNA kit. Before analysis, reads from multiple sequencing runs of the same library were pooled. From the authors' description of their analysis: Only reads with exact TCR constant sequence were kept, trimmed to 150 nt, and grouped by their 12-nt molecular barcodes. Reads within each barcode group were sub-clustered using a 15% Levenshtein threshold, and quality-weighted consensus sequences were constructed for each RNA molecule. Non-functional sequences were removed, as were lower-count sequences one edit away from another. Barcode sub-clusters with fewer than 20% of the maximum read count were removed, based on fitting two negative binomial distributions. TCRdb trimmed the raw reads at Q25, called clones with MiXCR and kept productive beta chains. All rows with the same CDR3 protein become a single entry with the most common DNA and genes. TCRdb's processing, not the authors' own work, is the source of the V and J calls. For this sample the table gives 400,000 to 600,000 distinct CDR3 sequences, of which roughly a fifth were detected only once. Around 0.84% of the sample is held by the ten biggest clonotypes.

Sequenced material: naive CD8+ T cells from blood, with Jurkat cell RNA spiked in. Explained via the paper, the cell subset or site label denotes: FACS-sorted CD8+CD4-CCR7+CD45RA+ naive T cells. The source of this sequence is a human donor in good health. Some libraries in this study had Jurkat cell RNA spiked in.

At the DNA level, the sequence is TGTGCCAGCAGTTTCGGACAGTTTTTGAATCAGCCCCAGCATTTT. It encodes CASSFGQFLNQPQHF. The V and J genes are TRBV28 and TRBJ1-5; matching of 6 bases hints at TRBD1 as the D gene. V is cut by 3 bases and J by 4 bases, and the space between the germline ends is 13 bases. Measured from the cysteine to the phenylalanine, the CDR3 is 15 residues long. Only the CDR3 DNA is retained, 45 bases long and in frame from the first base. From the germline V gene, CDR1 is MDHEN and CDR2 is SYDVKM.